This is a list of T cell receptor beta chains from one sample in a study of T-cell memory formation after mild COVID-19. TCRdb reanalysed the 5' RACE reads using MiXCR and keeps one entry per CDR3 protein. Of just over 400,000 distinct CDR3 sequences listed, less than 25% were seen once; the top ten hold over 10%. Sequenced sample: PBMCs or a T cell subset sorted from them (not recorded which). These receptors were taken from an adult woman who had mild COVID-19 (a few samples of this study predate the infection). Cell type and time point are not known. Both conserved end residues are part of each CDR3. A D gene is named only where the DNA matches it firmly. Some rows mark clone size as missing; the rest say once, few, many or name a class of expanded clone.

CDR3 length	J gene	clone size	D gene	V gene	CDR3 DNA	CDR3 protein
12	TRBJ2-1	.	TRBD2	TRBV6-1	TGTGCCAGCAGACGGGGGGATAATGAGCAGTTCTTC	CASRRGDNEQFF
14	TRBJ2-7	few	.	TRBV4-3	TGCGCCAGCAGCCAAGGGGGGGCGTCCTACGAGCAGTACTTC	CASSQGGASYEQYF
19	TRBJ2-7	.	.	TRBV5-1	TGCGCCAGCAGCTTGGACCCCGGGGAGACAGCCCGAAGGTCCTACGAGCAGTACTTC	CASSLDPGETARRSYEQYF
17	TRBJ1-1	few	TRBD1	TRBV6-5	TGTGCCAGCAGTTCCCACCCACAAGGGGGCTCGCGCACTGAAGCTTTCTTT	CASSSHPQGGSRTEAFF
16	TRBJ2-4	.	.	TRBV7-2	TGTGCCAGCAGCTCCCGGACAGAACGCCCAGAAAACATTCAGTACTTC	CASSSRTERPENIQYF
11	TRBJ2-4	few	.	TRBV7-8	TGTGCCAGCAGCTTAGGGGGCATTCAGTACTTC	CASSLGGIQYF
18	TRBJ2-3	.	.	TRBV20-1	TGCAGTGCCCGGGGACTGAGTCCTACGGGGGGCCGCACAGATACGCAGTATTTT	CSARGLSPTGGRTDTQYF
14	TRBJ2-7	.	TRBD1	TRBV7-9	TGTGCCAGCACCCCACAGGGGGCATGGGACGAGCAGTACTTC	CASTPQGAWDEQYF
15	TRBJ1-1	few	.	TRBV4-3	TGCGCCAGCAGCCTAAGGACGGCTTTGAACACTGAAGCTTTCTTT	CASSLRTALNTEAFF
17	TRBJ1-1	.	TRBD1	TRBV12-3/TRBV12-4	TGTGCCAGCAGTACCGACAGGGGCCGATCAGTGGACACTGAAGCTTTCTTT	CASSTDRGRSVDTEAFF
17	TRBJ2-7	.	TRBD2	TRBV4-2	TGTGCCAGCAGCCAAGCCCTCGGGACTAGCGGTACCTACGAGCAGTACTTC	CASSQALGTSGTYEQYF
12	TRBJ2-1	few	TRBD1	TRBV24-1	TGTGCCACCAGCTCCGCGACAGGGGGGATGTTCTTC	CATSSATGGMFF
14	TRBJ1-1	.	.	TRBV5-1	TGCGCCAGCAGCCTGCAAATTCTTGGGACTGAAGCTTTCTTT	CASSLQILGTEAFF
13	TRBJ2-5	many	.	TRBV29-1	TGCAGCGTTGATGGCCGCGGGCAAGAGACCCAGTACTTC	CSVDGRGQETQYF
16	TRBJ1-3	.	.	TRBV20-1	TGCAGTGCTAGAGAGGGGGTGTGGAGCTCTGGAAACACCATATATTTT	CSAREGVWSSGNTIYF
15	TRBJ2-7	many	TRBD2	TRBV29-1	TGCAGCGTTGAACTAGCGGGCCTTGGGACCTACGAGCAGTACTTC	CSVELAGLGTYEQYF
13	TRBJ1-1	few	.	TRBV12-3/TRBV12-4	TGTGCCAGCAGTTTAGATCGGACTCTAGGAGCTTTCTTT	CASSLDRTLGAFF
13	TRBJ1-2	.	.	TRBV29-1	TGCAGCGCCGGACAGCCAGGAGGCTATGGCTACACCTTC	CSAGQPGGYGYTF
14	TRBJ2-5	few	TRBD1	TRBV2	TGTGCCAGCAGGACCACAGGGGTCCAAGAGACCCAGTACTTC	CASRTTGVQETQYF
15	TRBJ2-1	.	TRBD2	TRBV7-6	TGTGCCAGCAGCTTAGTAGCGGGAGGGCTTAATGAGCAGTTCTTC	CASSLVAGGLNEQFF
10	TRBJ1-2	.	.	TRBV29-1	TGCAGCGTTGCCCACTATGGCTACACCTTC	CSVAHYGYTF
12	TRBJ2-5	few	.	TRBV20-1	TGCAGTGCTAGAGCTCCTTCAGAGACCCAGTACTTC	CSARAPSETQYF
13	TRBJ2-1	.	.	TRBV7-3	TGTGCCAGCAGCTGGGGGGGCAACAATGAGCAGTTCTTC	CASSWGGNNEQFF
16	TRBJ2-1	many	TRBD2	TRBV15	TGTGCCACCAGCAGATTCGGACTAGCGGGGCTTAATGAGCAGTTCTTC	CATSRFGLAGLNEQFF
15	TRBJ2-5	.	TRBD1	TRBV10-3	TGTGCCATCAGTGGGACAGGGGGCCTCCAAGAGACCCAGTACTTC	CAISGTGGLQETQYF
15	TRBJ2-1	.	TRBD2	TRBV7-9	TGTGCCAGCAGCCCGAAGCGGGAGGCTTACAATGAGCAGTTCTTC	CASSPKREAYNEQFF
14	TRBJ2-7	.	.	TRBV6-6	TGTGCCAGCAATGATCAGGGGGGCCACGGCGAGCAGTACTTC	CASNDQGGHGEQYF